This T cell receptor (beta chain) was found in a study of T cells after posttransplantation cyclophosphamide. Study observations and caveats: Skin or GI-infiltrating T cells shared few TRB sequences with blood. TRB clonality was highly associated with recipient CMV seropositivity and reactivation. Later post-transplant blood repertoires were often dominated by donor CD8+ memory clones.

Turning to this clone: What it binds is unknown.

The germline V gene has CDR1 SGHRS and CDR2 YFSETQ. V was trimmed by 0 bases and J by 7 bases, leaving 11 bases between them. The CDR3 extends over 15 amino acids. The protocol was immunoSEQ multiplex PCR, while the TCRdb copy is restricted to in-frame clones and leaves out a portion. The profile shows tens of thousands of clones, around 78% of them singletons. Treatment was busulfan-fludarabine conditioning, a marrow graft, and cyclophosphamide on days +3 and +4. This receptor was obtained from a female patient between 40 and 55 years old who received an allogeneic stem cell transplant from a related donor, was CMV-positive, and had no GVHD. The T cells may partly be graft donor cells. The chain joins TRBV5-1 to TRBJ1-6, with D hard to call. The specimen was CD4+ T cells sorted from blood, collected about 1,900 days after a stem cell transplant with posttransplant cyclophosphamide. CDR3 nucleotides: TGCGCCAGCAGCTTGGCAGCGGGCGGGAATTCACCCCTCCACTTT. It is translated as CASSLAAGGNSPLHF.